The 24 T cell receptor beta chains below come from one sample, sequenced in a study of regulatory T cells in long-lasting Graves disease. Combining iRepertoire HTBI primers with Arm-PCR of CDR3 regions, the authors built TCR beta libraries. MiXCR, run by TCRdb on the multiplex PCR reads, gives a single entry per CDR3 protein. The sample lists under 500,000 distinct CDR3 sequences; 16% were seen once. Time point noted: newly diagnosed GD, antithyroid drugs for less than 3 months. PBMC RNA served as the TCR library source. The sample also formed part of further work on T cells in Graves' hyperthyroidism and ophthalmopathy.

Specimen: peripheral blood mononuclear cells (PBMCs), collected at new diagnosis, from a patient treated with antithyroid drugs. The receptor source for this set is a woman aged 25-40 years with Graves disease.

This clonotype was detected many times. The genes are TRBV3-1 and TRBJ1-6; D is undetermined. The CDR3 is 12 amino acids. The germline gives CDR1 LGHDT, CDR2 YNNKEL (reference sequence). The V and J ends lost 8 bases and 10 bases respectively, with 12 bases between them. The CDR3 region is CASGKDLSPLHF. DNA for the CDR3: TGTGCCAGCGGAAAGGACCTCTCACCCCTCCACTTT.

The CDR3, as DNA: TGCGCCAGCAGCCATCTCGCGGGTGAAGCTTTCTTT. Translating it yields CASSHLAGEAFF. The chain uses TRBV4-1 and TRBJ1-1; D ambiguous. CDR3 length: 12 amino acids. Germline CDR1 MGHRA, CDR2 YSYEKL. V gave up 3 bases and J gave up 7 bases, with 9 bases separating them.

This clonotype has ten or more counts. The gene calls are TRBV6-1 and TRBJ2-7; the match to TRBD2 covers 8 bases. This CDR3 has 16 amino acids. Germline CDR1 is MNHNS and CDR2 is SASEGT. Germline trimming cut 6 bases from V and 4 bases from J; bases unmatched to any gene: 14. In DNA, the CDR3 is TGTGCCAGCAGGCCGACAAATAGCGGGAATTCTTACGAGCAGTACTTC. This gives the protein CASRPTNSGNSYEQYF.

Only a few counts were recorded for this clonotype. The chain couples TRBV9 to TRBJ2-7; 12 bases line up with TRBD1. Germline CDR1 SGDLS, CDR2 YYNGEE. This CDR3 is 15 amino acids long. The V segment lost 0 bases and the J segment 4 bases; nucleotides outside the gene matches: 2. As DNA, the CDR3 is TGTGCCAGCAGCGTAGGGGACAGGGGGCAATACGAGCAGTACTTC. Residues: CASSVGDRGQYEQYF.

This chain joins TRBV5-5 and TRBJ1-2, with 9 nucleotides matching TRBD1. This CDR3 is 15 amino acids long. The J segment lost 4 bases and the V segment lost 0 bases, leaving 4 bases of the junction unmatched. Germline loops: CDR1 SGHKS, CDR2 YYEKEE (reference sequence). Written as DNA, the CDR3 is TGTGCCAGCAGCTTGGCGCCGACAGGGGGCTATGGCTACACCTTC. This sequence encodes CASSLAPTGGYGYTF.

This clonotype showed up just a few times. The chain joins TRBV20-1 to TRBJ2-5; TRBD2 matches at 10 bases. With V trimmed by 6 bases and J by 2 bases, 9 bases remained unmatched. Looked up from germline, CDR1 is DFQATT and CDR2 is SNEGSKA (reference sequence). This CDR3 has 15 amino acids. The CDR3: CSAKPGLALQETQYF. The CDR3, as DNA: TGCAGTGCCAAACCGGGACTAGCGCTTCAAGAGACCCAGTACTTC.

This clonotype was observed a handful of times. The V and J genes are TRBV5-1 and TRBJ1-6; no definite D call. Germline assignment: CDR1 SGHRS and CDR2 YFSETQ. Trimming removed 3 bases from V and 7 bases from J, with 14 bases in between. The CDR3 spans 15 residues. The CDR3 sequence: CASSSDPALNSPLHF. CDR3 bases: TGCGCCAGCAGCTCAGACCCCGCTCTCAATTCACCCCTCCACTTT.

This clonotype was counted ten times or more. V usage is TRBV3-1 and J usage is TRBJ2-7; TRBD1 is a possible D gene (6 bases). The germline CDR1 and CDR2 sequences are LGHDT and YNNKEL (reference sequence). The CDR3 covers 14 residues. V lost 4 bases to trimming and J lost 9 bases, with 19 bases between them. This CDR3 reads CASSPTPGHGVQYF. Written as DNA, the CDR3 is TGTGCCAGCAGCCCAACTCCGGGACATGGAGTGCAGTACTTC.

This clonotype was seen only a few times. The chain uses TRBV12-3 or TRBV12-4 and TRBJ2-7, with 7 bases aligning to TRBD1. Losses at the gene ends were 5 bases for V and 3 bases for J; bases not matched to a gene: 7. The CDR3 sequence is 14 residues long. The CDR3 loop is CASSKQGTIYEQYF. DNA of the CDR3: TGTGCCAGCAGTAAACAGGGGACAATCTACGAGCAGTACTTC.

The V call is TRBV29-1, the J call TRBJ2-7; no firm D call. The V and J ends lost 7 bases and 2 bases respectively, with 12 bases between them. This CDR3 is 12 amino acids long. Germline V gene lookup returns CDR1 SQVTM and CDR2 ANQGSEA. The CDR3, as DNA: TGCAGCGCCGCGCCGGGTCCCTACGAGCAGTACTTC. Translating gives CSAAPGPYEQYF.

The chain combines TRBV10-3 with TRBJ2-3, with 7 bases aligning to TRBD2. Per germline, CDR1 ENHRY and CDR2 SYGVKD. The CDR3 consists of 15 residues. With V trimmed by 3 bases and J by 5 bases, 8 bases remained unmatched. CDR3 nucleotide sequence: TGTGCCATCAGTGACTCGGGGAGGGCCGAAGATACGCAGTATTTT. Residues: CAISDSGRAEDTQYF.

The sample holds a few counts of this clonotype. The genes are TRBV28 and TRBJ2-5, with 13 bases matching TRBD2. In germline, CDR1 is MDHEN, CDR2 SYDVKM. The CDR3 totals 16 residues. V gave up 5 bases and J gave up 5 bases; unmatched junction bases: 8. Here the CDR3 DNA reads TGTGCCAGCAGTCAAGGACTAGCGGGAGTAAGGGAGACCCAGTACTTC. Translating it yields CASSQGLAGVRETQYF. Based on the CDR3 plus reference TRBV28 and TRBJ2-5, the full variable domain is DVKVTQSSRYLVKRTGEKVFLECVQDMDHENMFWYRQDPGLGLRLIYFSYDVKMKEKGDIPEGYSVSREKKERFSLILESASTNQTSMYLCASSQGLAGVRETQYFGPGTRLLVL.

The sample holds a few counts of this clonotype. The chain couples TRBV20-1 to TRBJ2-1; 15 nucleotides line up with TRBD2. V lost 1 base, J lost 2 bases, and 9 bases stayed unmatched. Per germline, CDR1 DFQATT and CDR2 SNEGSKA (reference sequence). The CDR3 runs to 19 residues. The CDR3 region is CSARAYRTSGRDAYNEQFF. The CDR3 DNA reads TGCAGTGCTAGAGCGTATAGGACTAGCGGGAGGGACGCCTACAATGAGCAGTTCTTC.

This clonotype was detected ten times or more. The CDR3 coding sequence is TGTGCCTGGAGTGTATCCTCCAATCAGCCCCAGCATTTT. Its translation: CAWSVSSNQPQHF. The chain has TRBV30 and TRBJ1-5; the D is unclear. The CDR3 has 13 amino acids. Per germline, CDR1 GTSNPN and CDR2 SVGIG (reference sequence). Trimming pared 0 bases from V and 3 bases from J, leaving 6 bases between.

To note about this clonotype: Only one base separates this from a far larger clonotype, so it likely reflects a read error. This chain joins TRBV11-2 and TRBJ1-2; D gene ambiguous. From germline, CDR1 is SGHAT and CDR2 FQNNGV. The CDR3 sequence is 12 residues long. The CDR3 coding sequence is TGTGCCAGCGGCTTCCGGAACTATGGCTACACCTTC. Translated, it gives CASGFRNYGYTF. Full variable domain (remainder filled in from reference TRBV11-2 and TRBJ1-2): EAGVAQSPRYKIIEKRQSVAFWCNPISGHATLYWYQQILGQGPKLLIQFQNNGVVDDSQLPKDRFSAERLKGVDSTLKIQPAKLEDSAVYLCASGFRNYGYTFGSGTRLTVV.

Of note for this clonotype: A read error may explain this, as a much larger clone is one base away. The J gene is TRBJ2-7, the V gene TRBV20-1, with D perhaps TRBD2 (6 bases). The V and J ends lost 0 bases and 6 bases respectively, with 15 bases between them. This CDR3 spans 14 amino acids. CDR1 is DFQATT, CDR2 SNEGSKA, per germline (reference sequence). DNA of the CDR3: TGCAGTGCTAGAGACCCTAGCGCCGCTCGCGAGCAGTACTTC. Protein sequence: CSARDPSAAREQYF.

This clonotype occurred many times. The chain links TRBV28 to TRBJ2-7, with 7 bases aligning to TRBD1. The CDR3 contains 14 residues. Germline V gene lookup returns CDR1 MDHEN and CDR2 SYDVKM. V was pared by 8 bases and J by 3 bases, with 10 bases of the junction left unmatched. CDR3 residues: CASPRTGTDYEQYF. DNA for the CDR3: TGTGCCAGCCCTCGGACAGGCACAGACTACGAGCAGTACTTC. The variable domain in full, with the rest retrieved from reference TRBV28 and TRBJ2-7, is DVKVTQSSRYLVKRTGEKVFLECVQDMDHENMFWYRQDPGLGLRLIYFSYDVKMKEKGDIPEGYSVSREKKERFSLILESASTNQTSMYLCASPRTGTDYEQYFGPGTRLTVT.

To note about this clonotype: Its ends do not fully match the called genes, so a read error is possible. The gene calls are TRBV4-2 and TRBJ2-7, with 16 bases matching TRBD2. There are 19 residues in the CDR3. Germline loops: CDR1 LGHNA, CDR2 YNFKEQ. CDR3: CASSQDPGTSGRASHEQYF. The CDR3 DNA sequence: TGTGCCAGCAGCCAAGATCCCGGGACTAGCGGGAGGGCCTCCCACGAGCAGTACTTC.

This clonotype appeared a few times. The CDR3 region is CASSVSPAGTIYEQYF. CDR3 in DNA: TGTGCCAGCAGCGTGAGCCCAGCGGGAACCATCTACGAGCAGTACTTC. This chain joins TRBV9 and TRBJ2-7; 7 bases map to TRBD2. CDR3 length: 16 amino acids. Trimming took 2 bases from V and 3 from J; bases not matched to a gene: 11. Germline V lookup: CDR1 SGDLS, CDR2 YYNGEE.

With respect to this clonotype: A much larger clone lies a single base off, so this may be a read error. CDR3 sequence reads: CATGSRHEQFF. CDR3 coding DNA: TGTGCCACTGGTAGTAGGCATGAGCAGTTCTTC. The chain recombines TRBV28 with TRBJ2-1; D unclear. The CDR3 loop spans 11 amino acids. Germline V gene sequence: CDR1 MDHEN, CDR2 SYDVKM. The V end was cut by 10 bases, the J end by 8 bases, with 12 bases between.

This clonotype appeared many times. J is TRBJ2-7 and V is TRBV27, with 8 positions matching TRBD2. The junction had 10 bases not matched to a gene; V was cut back by 6 bases and J by 0 bases. Germline V gene data show CDR1 as MNHEY and CDR2 as SMNVEV (reference sequence). The CDR3 runs 16 residues. The chain's CDR3 is CASRRTAGALSYEQYF. CDR3 sequence (DNA): TGTGCCAGCAGGAGGACAGCGGGAGCCCTCTCCTACGAGCAGTACTTC.

This clonotype was counted ten times or more. The chain combines TRBV18 with TRBJ2-7; TRBD2 agrees at 10 bases. Germline V gene lookup returns CDR1 KGHSH and CDR2 LQKENI. The junction had 7 bases not matched to a gene; V was cut back by 3 bases and J by 2 bases. This CDR3 contains 16 residues. Here the CDR3 DNA reads TGTGCCAGCTCACCTCGAGCGGGAGGGACCCCCTACGAGCAGTACTTC. This sequence encodes CASSPRAGGTPYEQYF. Complete variable domain (other parts from reference TRBV18 and TRBJ2-7): NAGVMQNPRHLVRRRGQEARLRCSPMKGHSHVYWYRQLPEEGLKFMVYLQKENIIDESGMPKERFSAEFPKEGPSILRIQQVVRGDSAAYFCASSPRAGGTPYEQYFGPGTRLTVT.

This clonotype was detected many times. The genes are TRBV12-3 or TRBV12-4 and TRBJ2-7; tentative D call: TRBD1 (6 bases). V lost 3 bases, J lost 4 bases, and 13 bases lay in between. This CDR3 has 14 amino acids. The CDR3 spells CASSFRQGFYEQYF. CDR3 nucleotides: TGTGCCAGCAGTTTCAGGCAGGGGTTTTACGAGCAGTACTTC.

This clonotype was observed many times. The J gene is TRBJ2-2, the V gene TRBV28; TRBD2 aligns across 10 bases. Looked up from germline, CDR1 is MDHEN and CDR2 is SYDVKM. The CDR3 is 15 residues long. The J segment lost 6 bases and the V segment lost 2 bases, leaving 3 bases of the junction unmatched. The CDR3 DNA follows: TGTGCCAGCAGTTTACCGAGCGGGAGGGCCGGGGAGCTGTTTTTT. Its translation: CASSLPSGRAGELFF.